One and the same sample provided the 20 T cell receptor beta chains below, sequenced in a study of T-cell memory formation after mild COVID-19. TCRdb fed the 5' RACE reads into MiXCR, producing one record per CDR3 protein. The sample records about 470,000 distinct CDR3 sequences, 25% being singletons. Sequenced: PBMCs or a T cell subset sorted from them (not recorded which). Source of these receptors: an adult woman who had mild COVID-19 (a few samples of this study predate the infection). Cell type and time point are not known.

The chain carries TRBV20-1 and TRBJ2-1; TRBD1 matches at 8 bases. The ends lost 5 bases at V and 3 bases at J; junction bases unmatched: 9. Looked up from germline, CDR1 is DFQATT and CDR2 is SNEGSKA (reference sequence). The CDR3 sequence is 15 residues long. The CDR3 here is CSAVGGTGHYNEQFF. CDR3 sequence (DNA): TGCAGTGCTGTGGGTGGGACAGGTCACTACAATGAGCAGTTCTTC.

This chain links TRBV24-1 with TRBJ2-1; 9 bases align to TRBD1. Germline CDR1 KGHDR, CDR2 SFDVKD. This CDR3 is 15 amino acids long. J gave up 4 bases and V 3 bases, and 3 bases lay outside the gene matches. CDR3 DNA: TGTGCCACCAGTGATGGGGACAGGGCATACAATGAGCAGTTCTTC. This codes for CATSDGDRAYNEQFF.

The V gene is TRBV25-1, the J gene TRBJ2-1; 7 bases align to TRBD1. The junction had 9 bases not matched to a gene; V was cut back by 5 bases and J by 8 bases. The CDR3 is 14 residues long. Per germline, CDR1 MGHDK and CDR2 SYGVNS. The CDR3 nucleotides are TGTGCCAGCAGTCCATGGGACAGCTCGGATGAGCAGTTCTTC. Amino acids: CASSPWDSSDEQFF.

This clonotype was counted a few times. The gene calls are TRBV15 and TRBJ1-1; the D gene is possibly TRBD1 (5 bases). The CDR3 extends over 16 amino acids. The V end was cut by 4 bases, the J end by 1 base, with 16 bases between. Germline V lookup: CDR1 LNHNV, CDR2 YYDKDF (reference sequence). The CDR3 reads CATSTWGDNANTEAFF. The CDR3, as DNA: TGTGCCACCAGCACATGGGGGGATAATGCGAACACTGAAGCTTTCTTT.

This CDR3 reads CASEQVSYNEQFF. Written as DNA, the CDR3 is TGTGCCAGTGAACAGGTTTCCTACAATGAGCAGTTCTTC. This chain joins TRBV7-2 and TRBJ2-1, with a weak D call TRBD1 (5 bases). Trimming left V 9 bases short and J 1 base short, with 10 bases between. Germline V gene lookup returns CDR1 SGHTA and CDR2 FQGNSA. This CDR3 is 13 amino acids long.

This clonotype was seen more than once but under ten times. V is TRBV7-9 and J is TRBJ1-5; D gene uncertain. V lost 3 bases to trimming and J lost 0 bases, with 12 bases between them. The germline CDR1 and CDR2 sequences are SEHNR and FQNEAQ (reference sequence). This CDR3 has 16 residues. The CDR3 DNA reads as TGTGCCAGCAGCTTCGCGCGTGGCAGTAGCAATCAGCCCCAGCATTTT. Its translation: CASSFARGSSNQPQHF. The complete variable domain, with remaining parts taken from reference TRBV7-9 and TRBJ1-5, reads DTGVSQNPRHKITKRGQNVTFRCDPISEHNRLYWYRQTLGQGPEFLTYFQNEAQLEKSRLLSDRFSAERPKGSFSTLEIQRTEQGDSAMYLCASSFARGSSNQPQHFGDGTRLSIL.

This clonotype was counted only a few times. V is TRBV5-1 and J is TRBJ2-7; D might be TRBD1 (6 bases). V lost 6 bases and J lost 7, with 23 bases in between. The germline CDR1 and CDR2 sequences are SGHRS and YFSETQ. This CDR3 spans 15 amino acids. CDR3 region: CASKDPPRGGREQYF. The CDR3, as DNA: TGCGCCAGCAAAGACCCACCCAGGGGTGGAAGGGAGCAGTACTTC.

A few counts support this clonotype. The V gene is TRBV7-8, the J gene TRBJ1-4; D unclear. Germline CDR1 and CDR2: SGHVS and FQNEAQ. The CDR3 has 14 residues. The V and J ends lost 2 bases and 5 bases respectively, with 9 bases between them. CDR3 sequence: CASSLPEWNEKLFF. CDR3 in DNA: TGTGCCAGCAGCTTACCTGAATGGAATGAAAAACTGTTTTTT.

This chain connects TRBV6-5 to TRBJ1-6; D perhaps matches TRBD1 (5 bases). V dropped 6 bases and J dropped 9 bases, with 12 bases sitting between them. The germline V gene has CDR1 MNHEY and CDR2 SVGAGI. This CDR3 is built from 13 residues. CDR3 coding DNA: TGTGCCAGCAGGTGGGCAGGGCGTTCACCCCTCCACTTT. Amino acid sequence: CASRWAGRSPLHF.

The chain recombines TRBV5-8 with TRBJ2-1, with D tentatively TRBD1 or TRBD2 (5 bases each). Between the trimmed V and J ends, which lost 1 base and 8 bases, there was a span of 19 bases. This CDR3 comprises 16 residues. The germline CDR1 and CDR2 sequences are SGHTS and YDEGEE. The CDR3 region is CASSLYAGTAYDEQFF. The CDR3 bases are TGTGCCAGCAGCTTGTATGCCGGGACCGCGTACGATGAGCAGTTCTTC.

This clonotype was detected only once. This chain uses TRBV29-1 with TRBJ2-7, with D possibly matching TRBD1 (6 bases). V was shortened by 6 bases and J by 3 bases, with 15 bases between the two germline ends. CDR3 length equals 13 residues. In germline, CDR1 is SQVTM, CDR2 ANQGSEA. CDR3 in amino acids: CSVGDRRYYEQYF. DNA of the CDR3: TGCAGCGTCGGCGACAGGAGATACTACGAGCAGTACTTC.

This clonotype was detected a few times. This chain uses TRBV12-3 or TRBV12-4 with TRBJ2-1, with 8 bases matching TRBD2. CDR3 length: 19 amino acids. Germline trimming cut 1 base from V and 3 bases from J; bases unmatched to any gene: 14. The CDR3 protein is CASSLGGGKREKLYNEQFF. The CDR3 coding sequence is TGTGCCAGCAGTTTAGGTGGGGGGAAGCGGGAGAAACTCTACAATGAGCAGTTCTTC.

The chain carries TRBV11-2 and TRBJ2-5, with TRBD2 identical over 10 bases. V shed 5 bases, J shed 1 base, and the junction held 4 bases outside the gene matches. This CDR3 has 15 residues. Germline V gene sequence: CDR1 SGHAT, CDR2 FQNNGV. DNA for the CDR3: TGTGCCAGCAGCCAACTAGCGGGGAGCCAAGAGACCCAGTACTTC. Amino acids: CASSQLAGSQETQYF.

This clonotype was observed many times. The chain combines TRBV3-1 with TRBJ1-1; D is possibly TRBD1 (6 bases). In germline, CDR1 is LGHDT, CDR2 YNNKEL (reference sequence). The V end lost 2 bases, the J end lost 4 bases, and 14 bases lay between the germline ends. The CDR3 extends over 15 amino acids. DNA of the CDR3: TGTGCCAGCAGCCAACAGGGGCGGGGTAGCACTGAAGCTTTCTTT. Translation gives CASSQQGRGSTEAFF.

This clonotype was counted only a few times. The rearrangement uses TRBV5-1 and TRBJ2-1, with a tentative D call TRBD1 (5 bases). The V end was cut by 0 bases, the J end by 0 bases, with 7 bases between. The CDR3 is 15 residues long. Germline CDR1 is SGHRS and CDR2 is YFSETQ. The CDR3, as DNA: TGCGCCAGCAGCTTGGACAGGCCCTCCTACAATGAGCAGTTCTTC. It translates to CASSLDRPSYNEQFF. Together with reference TRBV5-1 and TRBJ2-1, the CDR3 gives the full variable domain: KAGVTQTPRYLIKTRGQQVTLSCSPISGHRSVSWYQQTPGQGLQFLFEYFSETQRNKGNFPGRFSGRQFSNSRSEMNVSTLELGDSALYLCASSLDRPSYNEQFFGPGTRLTVL.

This chain links TRBV10-3 with TRBJ2-3, with D perhaps TRBD2 (6 bases). The CDR3 sequence is 14 residues long. Trimming took off 10 bases at V and 0 bases at J, with 14 bases between the two ends. The germline CDR1 and CDR2 sequences are ENHRY and SYGVKD. The DNA of the CDR3 is TGTGCCACCCGCCGCGGGGATAGCACAGATACGCAGTATTTT. Translated, it gives CATRRGDSTDTQYF.

This sequence joins TRBV7-8 and TRBJ2-6, with TRBD1 matching over 9 bases. CDR1 is SGHVS and CDR2 is FQNEAQ in the germline V gene. CDR3 length equals 18 residues. V trimming: 5 bases; J trimming: 3 bases; junction bases outside the gene matches: 11. The CDR3 region is CASSLDRGLKSGANVLTF. The CDR3, as DNA: TGTGCCAGCAGCCTCGACAGGGGGTTAAAAAGTGGGGCCAACGTCCTGACTTTC.

This chain joins TRBV5-5 and TRBJ2-3; the D gene is possibly TRBD2 (5 bases). Germline CDR1 SGHKS, CDR2 YYEKEE (reference sequence). This CDR3 has 14 residues. The ends were cut back, 3 bases at V and 6 bases at J, with 14 bases in the middle. The CDR3 sequence: CASSSRSGYDTQYF. The DNA for the CDR3 is TGTGCCAGCAGCTCCAGGTCGGGGTACGATACGCAGTATTTT.

The V and J genes are TRBV3-1 and TRBJ2-5, with 7 bases fitting TRBD1. The V gene end was trimmed by 4 bases and the J gene end by 0 bases; junction bases not matched to a gene: 5. Looked up from germline, CDR1 is LGHDT and CDR2 is YNNKEL (reference sequence). The CDR3 totals 15 residues. The CDR3, as DNA: TGTGCCAGCAGCCCCCGGGACAGAGACCAAGAGACCCAGTACTTC. This codes for CASSPRDRDQETQYF.

This clonotype was seen once. The rearrangement joins TRBV3-1 to TRBJ1-1, with unresolved D. Trimming cost V 0 bases and J 4 bases, with 15 bases left between them. Germline V gene lookup returns CDR1 LGHDT and CDR2 YNNKEL (reference sequence). The CDR3 contains 16 residues. For the CDR3, the DNA is TGTGCCAGCAGCCAAGATAAAACTCTCCTAGGCACTGAAGCTTTCTTT. It codes for CASSQDKTLLGTEAFF. The full variable domain, its missing parts supplied by reference TRBV3-1 and TRBJ1-1, is DTAVSQTPKYLVTQMGNDKSIKCEQNLGHDTMYWYKQDSKKFLKIMFSYNNKELIINETVPNRFSPKSPDKAHLNLHINSLELGDSAVYFCASSQDKTLLGTEAFFGQGTRLTVV.